This is a list of T cell receptor beta chains from one sample in a study of blood T cell repertoires in COVID-19. The data were produced by immunoSEQ multiplex PCR, yet TCRdb's version contains in-frame clones alone and is incomplete. In the table there are under 150,000 clones, around 78% of which are singletons. Sample: peripheral blood. All receptors come from a human donor in a cohort sampled during active COVID-19. Both conserved end residues are part of each CDR3. A D gene is named only where the DNA matches it firmly. Where a row states a size, it is once, few, many or the class of an expanded clone; other rows omit it.

>TRBD1|TRBJ1-4|TRBV4-2|NA
CASSPWTGESEKLFF
TGTGCCAGCAGCCCCTGGACAGGGGAGTCGGAAAAACTGTTTTTT
>NA|TRBJ2-1|TRBV30|NA
CAWSRLNNEQFF
TGTGCCTGGTCTAGACTAAACAATGAGCAGTTCTTC
>NA|TRBJ2-7|TRBV2|NA
CAIPDGDEQYF
TGTGCCATCCCGGACGGGGACGAGCAGTACTTC
>NA|TRBJ2-7|TRBV28|many
CASSLAGPPYEQYF
TGTGCCAGCAGTTTAGCGGGACCACCCTACGAGCAGTACTTC
>NA|TRBJ1-3|TRBV19|NA
CASRTLGGNTIYF
TGTGCCAGTAGGACTCTTGGTGGAAACACCATATATTTT
>NA|TRBJ2-3|TRBV6-1|once
CASSEGYRGTDTQYF
TGTGCCAGCAGTGAAGGGTACAGGGGCACAGATACGCAGTATTTT
>NA|TRBJ1-1|TRBV21-1|NA
CASSSRQPVTNTEAFF
TGTGCCAGCAGCTCTCGACAGCCTGTTACGAACACTGAAGCTTTCTTT
>NA|TRBJ2-7|TRBV29-1|NA
CSVGAGSSYEQYF
TGCAGCGTGGGGGCCGGAAGCTCCTACGAGCAGTACTTC
>TRBD1|TRBJ1-1|TRBV6-5|NA
CASSQDRAYPTEAFF
TGTGCCAGCAGCCAGGACAGGGCCTACCCTACTGAAGCTTTCTTT
>TRBD1|TRBJ2-7|TRBV13|NA
CASSPRPGQGISYEQYF
TGTGCCAGCAGCCCCCGGCCGGGACAGGGGATATCCTACGAGCAGTACTTC
>NA|TRBJ1-2|TRBV19|many
CASSANFRGVGGYTF
TGTGCCAGTAGTGCCAACTTCAGGGGCGTGGGTGGCTACACCTTC
>NA|TRBJ1-6|TRBV5-1|NA
CASSLGLQGGSSYNSPLHF
TGCGCCAGCAGCTTGGGATTGCAGGGAGGGAGCTCCTATAATTCACCCCTCCACTTT
>NA|TRBJ2-2|TRBV4-2|NA
CASSQGLEGNTGELFF
TGTGCCAGCAGCCAAGGGTTAGAGGGGAACACCGGGGAGCTGTTTTTT
>NA|TRBJ1-5|TRBV21-1|once
CASSSQGNQPQHF
TGTGCCAGCAGCTCTCAGGGGAATCAGCCCCAGCATTTT
>NA|TRBJ1-5|TRBV7-9|NA
CASSLGSGNQPQHF
TGTGCCAGCAGCTTAGGGTCGGGCAATCAGCCCCAGCATTTT
>TRBD2|TRBJ2-3|TRBV6-4|few
CASSESSGGADTQYF
TGTGCCAGCAGTGAGAGTAGCGGGGGGGCAGATACGCAGTATTTT
>TRBD1|TRBJ1-4|TRBV7-9|NA
CASSTRTGRHEKLFF
TGTGCCAGCAGCACCCGGACAGGGAGGCATGAAAAACTGTTTTTT
>NA|TRBJ2-4|TRBV19|NA
CASSPRGQGNIQYF
TGTGCCAGTAGTCCGCGGGGGCAGGGGAACATTCAGTACTTC
>NA|TRBJ2-1|TRBV4-1|NA
CASSLRADSSYNEQFF
TGCGCCAGCAGCCTTCGAGCTGATAGCTCCTACAATGAGCAGTTCTTC
>NA|TRBJ1-2|TRBV7-2|NA
CASSLALGEVSGYTF
TGTGCCAGCAGCTTAGCCCTCGGGGAAGTGTCTGGCTACACCTTC
>NA|TRBJ2-7|TRBV30|NA
CACAGIGYEQYF
TGTGCCTGCGCCGGGATCGGCTACGAGCAGTACTTC
>NA|TRBJ1-2|TRBV7-6|NA
CASSPAGGTNYGYTF
TGTGCCAGCAGCCCGGCCGGGGGGACCAACTATGGCTACACCTTC
>TRBD2|TRBJ2-2|TRBV5-1|NA
CASSPLAGGNTGELFF
TGCGCCAGCAGCCCCTTAGCGGGGGGGAACACCGGGGAGCTGTTTTTT
>TRBD1|TRBJ1-5|TRBV18|NA
CASSGQGARGNQPQHF
TGTGCCAGCTCAGGACAGGGGGCGCGGGGCAATCAGCCCCAGCATTTT
>TRBD2|TRBJ2-1|TRBV11-2|NA
CASSSLRGGAYNEQFF
TGTGCCAGCAGCTCCCTGCGGGGGGGTGCCTACAATGAGCAGTTCTTC
>TRBD2|TRBJ2-1|TRBV10-2|NA
CASTGSTGRGGSHEQFF
TGCGCCAGCACCGGATCAACAGGGCGGGGGGGCAGCCATGAGCAGTTCTTC
>NA|TRBJ2-7|TRBV29-1|NA
CSVEDLLLAWIPIYEQYF
TGCAGCGTTGAAGATCTTCTCCTAGCGTGGATCCCCATCTACGAGCAGTACTTC
>NA|TRBJ1-1|TRBV30|many
CAWTTPRYTEAFF
TGTGCCTGGACGACACCAAGGTACACTGAAGCTTTCTTT
>NA|TRBJ2-3|TRBV4-2|NA
CASSQAGSTDTQYF
TGTGCCAGCAGCCAAGCGGGGAGCACAGATACGCAGTATTTT
>NA|TRBJ2-2|TRBV21-1|once
CASSRGGAAGELFF
TGTGCCAGCAGCAGAGGGGGCGCCGCCGGGGAGCTGTTTTTT
>NA|TRBJ2-3|TRBV18|NA
CASSQGHSTDTQYF
TGTGCCAGCTCACAGGGACATAGCACAGATACGCAGTATTTT